This record concerns one T cell receptor (beta chain) sequence. As yet, its antigen is unknown. Graves' hyperthyroidism was deemed stable given no ophthalmopathy progression within 18 months. Patients were excluded for uncontrolled infection, other autoimmune disease, pregnancy or lactation. Regions amplified from RNA transcripts were the TCR beta CDR3 regions. With the HTBI primer set, the TCR CDR3 went through a first round of RT-PCR. A single record per CDR3 protein comes from TCRdb applying MiXCR to the multiplex PCR reads. The repertoire consists of 800,000 or so distinct CDR3 sequences, with about two fifths occurring once and the leading ten covering roughly 8.3%. This sample was taken from a study of T cells in Graves' hyperthyroidism and ophthalmopathy. On the study more broadly: Peripheral blood was taken when the disease was first diagnosed, before any treatment began.

Trimming removed 4 bases at V and 7 bases at J, with 11 bases between. The germline V gene encodes CDR1 MNHEY and CDR2 SMNVEV (reference sequence). The CDR3 consists of 12 residues. General study points: Among thyroid clonotypes expanded above 0.001, most also appeared in blood.

This clonotype originated in a man between 18 and 29 years old with Graves' hyperthyroidism. This chain uses TRBV27 with TRBJ2-7; D is undetermined. Input material: blood. CDR3 protein: CASSSRAREQYF. In DNA form, the CDR3 reads TGTGCCAGCAGTTCGAGAGCCAGAGAGCAGTACTTC.